A selection of T cell receptor beta chains follows, all from one sample in a study of blood T cell repertoires in COVID-19. Here immunoSEQ multiplex PCR was the method, and the copy in TCRdb shows in-frame clones only, minus some. The sample lists about 200,000 clones, approximately 84% occurring once. The material sequenced was peripheral blood. The receptor source for this set is a man aged 45-60 years with acute or convalescent COVID-19. The CDR3 runs from the conserved cysteine through the conserved F or W. Fields, in order: V gene, clone size, J gene, D gene, CDR3 protein, CDR3 DNA. The D gene is left open where the match is weak. The listing skips clone size in some rows; elsewhere it reads once, few, many or a size class.

V gene: TRBV5-1; clone size: NA; J gene: TRBJ2-2; D gene: NA; CDR3 protein: CASSSVRADTGELFF; CDR3 DNA: TGCGCCAGCAGCTCCGTCAGGGCGGACACCGGGGAGCTGTTTTTT
V gene: TRBV10-3; clone size: NA; J gene: TRBJ1-4; D gene: TRBD1; CDR3 protein: CAISDPGGTNEKLFF; CDR3 DNA: TGTGCCATCAGTGACCCAGGGGGCACTAATGAAAAACTGTTTTTT
V gene: TRBV5-5; clone size: NA; J gene: TRBJ1-4; D gene: TRBD1; CDR3 protein: CASSFAAGQTNEKLFF; CDR3 DNA: TGTGCCAGCAGCTTTGCCGCGGGACAGACTAATGAAAAACTGTTTTTT
V gene: TRBV5-1; clone size: few; J gene: TRBJ2-2; D gene: TRBD2; CDR3 protein: CASAFRTSGNTGELFF; CDR3 DNA: TGCGCCAGCGCCTTTCGGACTAGCGGGAACACCGGGGAGCTGTTTTTT
V gene: TRBV6-1; clone size: NA; J gene: TRBJ1-5; D gene: NA; CDR3 protein: CASSERGYQPQHF; CDR3 DNA: TGTGCCAGCAGTGAAAGGGGATATCAGCCCCAGCATTTT
V gene: TRBV10-2; clone size: NA; J gene: TRBJ1-1; D gene: NA; CDR3 protein: CASSETVLNTEAFF; CDR3 DNA: TGCGCCAGCAGTGAGACGGTCTTGAACACTGAAGCTTTCTTT
V gene: TRBV4-1; clone size: NA; J gene: TRBJ2-2; D gene: TRBD2; CDR3 protein: CASSQALWGGSGELFF; CDR3 DNA: TGCGCCAGCAGCCAAGCCCTCTGGGGGGGTTCCGGGGAGCTGTTTTTT
V gene: TRBV11-2; clone size: NA; J gene: TRBJ2-3; D gene: TRBD1; CDR3 protein: CASSSWTGLNTDTQYF; CDR3 DNA: TGTGCCAGCAGCTCCTGGACAGGGCTAAACACAGATACGCAGTATTTT
V gene: TRBV3-1/TRBV3-2; clone size: once; J gene: TRBJ1-6; D gene: NA; CDR3 protein: CASSRGTDYNSPLHF; CDR3 DNA: TGTGCCAGCAGCCGCGGGACGGATTATAATTCACCCCTCCACTTT
V gene: TRBV27; clone size: NA; J gene: TRBJ2-5; D gene: NA; CDR3 protein: CASSPLNKLEETQYF; CDR3 DNA: TGTGCCAGCAGTCCCCTTAACAAGTTGGAAGAGACCCAGTACTTC
V gene: TRBV28; clone size: NA; J gene: TRBJ1-3; D gene: NA; CDR3 protein: CASSFPGEPSGNTIYF; CDR3 DNA: TGTGCCAGCAGTTTCCCGGGGGAACCTTCCGGAAACACCATATATTTT
V gene: TRBV18; clone size: NA; J gene: TRBJ1-4; D gene: TRBD1; CDR3 protein: CASSTGENEKLFF; CDR3 DNA: TGTGCCAGCTCAACAGGGGAAAATGAAAAACTGTTTTTT
V gene: TRBV6-5; clone size: NA; J gene: TRBJ1-1; D gene: TRBD1; CDR3 protein: CASSPRGTGDTEAFF; CDR3 DNA: TGTGCCAGCAGTCCAAGGGGGACAGGGGACACTGAAGCTTTCTTT
V gene: TRBV15; clone size: NA; J gene: TRBJ2-3; D gene: TRBD2; CDR3 protein: CATSRDSGGASDTQYF; CDR3 DNA: TGTGCCACCAGCAGAGATAGCGGGGGGGCCTCAGATACGCAGTATTTT
V gene: TRBV7-2; clone size: NA; J gene: TRBJ2-1; D gene: NA; CDR3 protein: CASSPARRGNNEQFF; CDR3 DNA: TGTGCCAGCAGCCCGGCCCGGCGGGGAAACAATGAGCAGTTCTTC
V gene: TRBV9; clone size: few; J gene: TRBJ1-2; D gene: TRBD1; CDR3 protein: CASSDGQGARYGYTF; CDR3 DNA: TGTGCCAGCAGCGACGGACAGGGGGCGCGGTATGGCTACACCTTC
V gene: TRBV6-6; clone size: few; J gene: TRBJ2-7; D gene: NA; CDR3 protein: CAVGIYEFDF; CDR3 DNA: TGTGCCGTCGGGATCTACGAATTTGACTTC
V gene: TRBV3-1/TRBV3-2; clone size: NA; J gene: TRBJ1-5; D gene: TRBD1; CDR3 protein: CASSRSGQGLGQPQHF; CDR3 DNA: TGTGCCAGCAGCCGCTCGGGACAGGGATTGGGTCAGCCCCAGCATTTT
V gene: TRBV5-4; clone size: few; J gene: TRBJ2-5; D gene: TRBD2; CDR3 protein: CASSPRGSGGAGETQYF; CDR3 DNA: TGTGCCAGCAGCCCCCGGGGTAGCGGGGGGGCAGGAGAGACCCAGTACTTC
V gene: TRBV7-8; clone size: NA; J gene: TRBJ2-7; D gene: TRBD1; CDR3 protein: CASSLHRDRELNYEQYF; CDR3 DNA: TGTGCCAGCAGCTTACACCGGGACAGGGAATTGAACTACGAGCAGTACTTC
V gene: TRBV9; clone size: NA; J gene: TRBJ2-1; D gene: NA; CDR3 protein: CASSVALSSYNEQFF; CDR3 DNA: TGTGCCAGCAGCGTAGCCTTGAGCTCCTACAATGAGCAGTTCTTC
V gene: TRBV10-3; clone size: NA; J gene: TRBJ1-1; D gene: NA; CDR3 protein: CANKMTENTEAFF; CDR3 DNA: TGTGCCAACAAGATGACAGAGAACACTGAAGCTTTCTTT
V gene: TRBV7-9; clone size: NA; J gene: TRBJ1-1; D gene: TRBD1; CDR3 protein: CASSSYGGQLNTEAFF; CDR3 DNA: TGTGCCAGCAGTTCCTATGGGGGACAGCTGAACACTGAAGCTTTCTTT
V gene: TRBV5-6; clone size: NA; J gene: TRBJ1-6; D gene: NA; CDR3 protein: CASSLFDRANSPLHF; CDR3 DNA: TGTGCCAGCAGCTTGTTCGACAGAGCCAATTCACCCCTCCACTTT
V gene: TRBV6-5; clone size: NA; J gene: TRBJ1-5; D gene: TRBD1; CDR3 protein: CASSPGTGYNQPQHF; CDR3 DNA: TGTGCCAGCAGTCCCGGGACAGGGTATAATCAGCCCCAGCATTTT
V gene: TRBV7-9; clone size: NA; J gene: TRBJ2-7; D gene: TRBD1; CDR3 protein: CASSPRQGLGPEQYF; CDR3 DNA: TGTGCCAGCAGCCCCCGACAGGGCTTGGGCCCCGAGCAGTACTTC
V gene: TRBV2; clone size: NA; J gene: TRBJ2-7; D gene: NA; CDR3 protein: CASSDGGYEQYF; CDR3 DNA: TGTGCCAGCAGTGACGGCGGCTACGAGCAGTACTTC
V gene: TRBV11-2; clone size: NA; J gene: TRBJ2-2; D gene: TRBD2; CDR3 protein: CASRYFPTRLGGTGELFF; CDR3 DNA: TGTGCCAGTAGATATTTCCCCACCCGGTTGGGAGGGACCGGGGAGCTGTTTTTT
V gene: TRBV4-1; clone size: NA; J gene: TRBJ1-1; D gene: NA; CDR3 protein: CASSLLGQGEAFF; CDR3 DNA: TGCGCCAGCAGCCTCCTTGGGCAGGGAGAAGCTTTCTTT
V gene: TRBV27; clone size: NA; J gene: TRBJ1-2; D gene: TRBD1; CDR3 protein: CASSPSRQGRGYTF; CDR3 DNA: TGTGCCAGCAGTCCATCCCGACAGGGACGTGGCTACACCTTC
V gene: TRBV5-1; clone size: NA; J gene: TRBJ1-3; D gene: NA; CDR3 protein: CASSLGSGSGNTIYF; CDR3 DNA: TGCGCCAGCAGCTTGGGTTCGGGGTCTGGAAACACCATATATTTT
V gene: TRBV10-3; clone size: once; J gene: TRBJ2-3; D gene: TRBD1; CDR3 protein: CAISQGGQGPDTQYF; CDR3 DNA: TGTGCCATCTCCCAGGGGGGACAGGGCCCAGATACGCAGTATTTT
V gene: TRBV6-5; clone size: NA; J gene: TRBJ2-7; D gene: TRBD2; CDR3 protein: CASSYTSGLSYEQYF; CDR3 DNA: TGTGCCAGCAGTTATACTAGCGGGCTATCCTACGAGCAGTACTTC
V gene: TRBV7-2; clone size: NA; J gene: TRBJ1-5; D gene: NA; CDR3 protein: CASSPTDSDNNGQPQHF; CDR3 DNA: TGTGCCAGCAGCCCCACCGACAGCGATAATAACGGGCAGCCCCAGCATTTT
V gene: TRBV6-5; clone size: NA; J gene: TRBJ2-7; D gene: NA; CDR3 protein: CASSTGYYEQYF; CDR3 DNA: TGTGCCAGCAGTACAGGGTACTACGAGCAGTACTTC
V gene: TRBV25-1; clone size: NA; J gene: TRBJ2-1; D gene: TRBD2; CDR3 protein: CASSEPSPGTSPYNEQFF; CDR3 DNA: TGTGCCAGCAGCGAGCCATCTCCCGGGACTAGCCCCTACAATGAGCAGTTCTTC
V gene: TRBV6-6; clone size: NA; J gene: TRBJ2-5; D gene: TRBD1; CDR3 protein: CASSRRQGGETQYF; CDR3 DNA: TGTGCCAGCAGTCGGCGACAGGGTGGAGAGACCCAGTACTTC
V gene: TRBV7-3; clone size: NA; J gene: TRBJ1-6; D gene: NA; CDR3 protein: CASSSGQPRAPLHF; CDR3 DNA: TGTGCCAGCAGCTCCGGACAGCCGCGAGCACCCCTCCACTTT
V gene: TRBV6-5; clone size: few; J gene: TRBJ1-1; D gene: TRBD1; CDR3 protein: CASSPDRETEAFF; CDR3 DNA: TGTGCCAGCAGCCCCGACAGGGAAACTGAAGCTTTCTTT
V gene: TRBV2; clone size: NA; J gene: TRBJ2-5; D gene: NA; CDR3 protein: CASRTREQETQYF; CDR3 DNA: TGTGCCAGCAGAACCCGGGAGCAAGAGACCCAGTACTTC
V gene: TRBV5-1; clone size: few; J gene: TRBJ1-2; D gene: NA; CDR3 protein: CASSLRAQGTINYGYTF; CDR3 DNA: TGCGCCAGCAGCTTGAGGGCGCAGGGAACCATCAACTATGGCTACACCTTC
V gene: TRBV2; clone size: NA; J gene: TRBJ1-5; D gene: TRBD1; CDR3 protein: CASSEGRGNQPQHF; CDR3 DNA: TGTGCCAGCAGTGAGGGCAGGGGGAATCAGCCCCAGCATTTT
V gene: TRBV7-6; clone size: few; J gene: TRBJ1-6; D gene: TRBD1; CDR3 protein: CASSLARTGNSPLHF; CDR3 DNA: TGTGCCAGCAGCTTAGCAAGGACAGGGAATTCACCCCTCCACTTT
V gene: TRBV30; clone size: NA; J gene: TRBJ1-4; D gene: NA; CDR3 protein: CAGGGRGVEKLFF; CDR3 DNA: TGTGCCGGGGGCGGCAGGGGAGTTGAAAAACTGTTTTTT
V gene: TRBV11-2; clone size: NA; J gene: TRBJ1-1; D gene: NA; CDR3 protein: CASSLVRAPGRAFF; CDR3 DNA: TGTGCCAGCAGCTTAGTGAGGGCCCCGGGGAGGGCTTTCTTT
V gene: TRBV5-4; clone size: NA; J gene: TRBJ2-3; D gene: TRBD2; CDR3 protein: CASSLTSGVGTDTQYF; CDR3 DNA: TGTGCCAGCAGCTTGACTAGCGGGGTAGGCACAGATACGCAGTATTTT
V gene: TRBV2; clone size: once; J gene: TRBJ2-7; D gene: TRBD1; CDR3 protein: CASSPGQGVGEQYF; CDR3 DNA: TGTGCCAGCAGTCCCGGACAGGGGGTAGGCGAGCAGTACTTC
V gene: TRBV5-1; clone size: NA; J gene: TRBJ2-7; D gene: TRBD1; CDR3 protein: CASSFGDSSYEQYF; CDR3 DNA: TGCGCCAGCAGCTTTGGGGACAGCTCCTACGAGCAGTACTTC
V gene: TRBV6-1; clone size: NA; J gene: TRBJ1-5; D gene: NA; CDR3 protein: CASSEAGGRNQPQHF; CDR3 DNA: TGTGCCAGCAGTGAAGCGGGGGGGCGAAATCAGCCCCAGCATTTT
V gene: TRBV7-8; clone size: once; J gene: TRBJ1-1; D gene: TRBD1; CDR3 protein: CASSLGTGKNTEAFF; CDR3 DNA: TGTGCCAGCAGCTTGGGGACAGGGAAGAACACTGAAGCTTTCTTT
V gene: TRBV5-4; clone size: NA; J gene: TRBJ2-5; D gene: TRBD2; CDR3 protein: CASSLEGVAGGLTQYF; CDR3 DNA: TGTGCCAGCAGCTTGGAAGGGGTAGCGGGGGGGCTGACCCAGTACTTC